The 18 T cell receptor beta chains below all came from one sample that was sequenced in a study of cytomegalovirus exposure and HLA in healthy donors. Amplification used 60 Vbeta primers and 13 Jbeta primers. Measured with immunoSEQ multiplex PCR; TCRdb has only the in-frame clones, and not every one. The table has 150,000 to 200,000 clones, about 9% seen once; the top ten hold 1% to 1.5%. Source material: PBMCs. Every receptor here comes from a woman aged 25 to 39 in good health and CMV-seropositive.

This clone was seen more than once but under ten times. The V call is TRBV4-2, the J call TRBJ2-2; perhaps TRBD2 as D (6 bases). This CDR3 spans 17 amino acids. The ends were cut back, 0 bases at V and 2 bases at J, with 13 bases in the middle. Germline assignment: CDR1 LGHNA and CDR2 YNFKEQ. The DNA of the CDR3 is TGTGCCAGCAGCCAAGACGGCGGGAACGCAAACACCGGGGAGCTGTTTTTT. Its translation is CASSQDGGNANTGELFF.

There are a few counts of this clone. The V and J genes are TRBV4-2 and TRBJ2-5; 9 nucleotides line up with TRBD2. J was trimmed by 5 bases and V by 1 base; bases with no gene match: 11. Germline lookup yields CDR1 LGHNA and CDR2 YNFKEQ. The CDR3 sequence is 17 residues long. The CDR3 here is CASSQGLAGSSVETQYF. CDR3 coding DNA: TGTGCCAGCAGCCAAGGGCTAGCGGGGAGTTCAGTCGAGACCCAGTACTTC.

This clone has more than one count but fewer than ten. The chain links TRBV5-1 to TRBJ1-1, with unresolved D. CDR1 and CDR2 from the germline V gene are SGHRS and YFSETQ. The CDR3 has 14 amino acids. V lost 0 bases and J lost 10, with 16 bases in between. The CDR3 nucleotides read TGCGCCAGCAGCTTGGCGTCTGCTAAAACCGGAGCTTTCTTT. Protein: CASSLASAKTGAFF.

This clone was seen a handful of times. CDR3 bases: TGTGCCAGCTCCTATAGCGCGGGGAGGAACACTGAAGCTTTCTTT. Translating gives CASSYSAGRNTEAFF. J is TRBJ1-1 and V is TRBV18, with D unclear. The CDR3 has 15 amino acids. Germline V gives CDR1 KGHSH, CDR2 LQKENI. V dropped 6 bases and J dropped 1 base, with 15 bases sitting between them.

The chain has TRBV11-3 and TRBJ2-6; D is perhaps TRBD2 (6 bases). Trimming removed 3 bases at V and 0 bases at J, with 9 bases between. CDR1 is SGHNT and CDR2 is YENEEA in the germline V gene. The CDR3 is 16 residues long. The CDR3 protein is CASSFDGSSGANVLTF. CDR3 coding DNA: TGTGCCAGCAGCTTCGACGGGAGCTCTGGGGCCAACGTCCTGACTTTC.

In the case of this clone: Other DNA sequences from this sample encode an identical CDR3 as well. The gene calls are TRBV5-1 and TRBJ1-2; no reliable D call. V lost 0 bases to trimming and J lost 0 bases, with 6 bases between them. Looked up from germline, CDR1 is SGHRS and CDR2 is YFSETQ. The CDR3 is 14 amino acids. CDR3 in amino acids: CASSLAEANYGYTF. As DNA, the CDR3 is TGCGCCAGCAGCTTGGCAGAGGCTAACTATGGCTACACCTTC.

The rearrangement joins TRBV19 to TRBJ2-3, with 11 positions matching TRBD1. The germline V gene has CDR1 LNHDA and CDR2 SQIVND (reference sequence). This CDR3 comprises 16 residues. With V trimmed by 11 bases and J by 5 bases, 15 bases remained unmatched. CDR3 sequence reads: CAATSPGTGGIDTQYF. CDR3 DNA sequence: TGTGCCGCAACCAGCCCAGGGACAGGGGGGATAGATACGCAGTATTTT.

V is TRBV5-1 and J is TRBJ2-1; no clear D. Trimming left V 2 bases short and J 2 bases short, with 11 bases between. This CDR3 has 15 amino acids. Germline loops: CDR1 SGHRS, CDR2 YFSETQ. This CDR3 is CASSFALLAYNEQFF. CDR3 sequence (DNA): TGCGCCAGCAGCTTCGCCCTACTCGCCTACAATGAGCAGTTCTTC. Complete variable domain (other parts from reference TRBV5-1 and TRBJ2-1): KAGVTQTPRYLIKTRGQQVTLSCSPISGHRSVSWYQQTPGQGLQFLFEYFSETQRNKGNFPGRFSGRQFSNSRSEMNVSTLELGDSALYLCASSFALLAYNEQFFGPGTRLTVL.

The chain employs TRBV7-2 and TRBJ2-3; the match to TRBD2 covers 11 bases. The CDR3 has 18 amino acids. Losses at the gene ends were 0 bases for V and 4 bases for J; bases not matched to a gene: 9. Germline V gives CDR1 SGHTA, CDR2 FQGNSA. CDR3 in DNA: TGTGCCAGCAGCTTAGCACTAGCGGGAGCCGGTAGGCCAGATACGCAGTATTTT. It encodes CASSLALAGAGRPDTQYF.

This clone was counted between two and nine times. The chain couples TRBV27 to TRBJ2-5, with 8 bases identical to TRBD2. Germline CDR1 reads MNHEY; CDR2 reads SMNVEV (reference sequence). V shed 5 bases, J shed 4 bases, and the junction held 9 bases outside the gene matches. This CDR3 has 15 amino acids. The CDR3 DNA follows: TGTGCCAGCAGTCCGCGTCCGGGAGGGCCAGAGACCCAGTACTTC. Translation: CASSPRPGGPETQYF.

The V call is TRBV7-2, the J call TRBJ2-5; 8 bases agree with TRBD2. CDR1 and CDR2 from the germline V gene are SGHTA and FQGNSA. V lost 5 bases, J lost 1 base, and 9 bases stayed unmatched. This CDR3 has 16 amino acids. CDR3 protein: CASSPALTSAQETQYF. The CDR3 nucleotides read TGTGCCAGCAGCCCTGCATTGACTAGCGCCCAAGAGACCCAGTACTTC. Variable domain in full (rest from reference TRBV7-2 and TRBJ2-5): GAGVSQSPSNKVTEKGKDVELRCDPISGHTALYWYRQSLGQGLEFLIYFQGNSAPDKSGLPSDRFSAERTGGSVSTLTIQRTQQEDSAVYLCASSPALTSAQETQYFGPGTRLLVL.

There are a few counts of this clone. The genes are TRBV19 and TRBJ2-7; D is unclear. CDR3 length: 14 amino acids. V was clipped by 10 bases and J by 1 base, with 17 bases between them. In germline, CDR1 is LNHDA, CDR2 SQIVND (reference sequence). The CDR3 DNA sequence: TGTGCCACAAAAAAGGAGAAAAGGTCCTACGAGCAGTACTTC. Amino acids: CATKKEKRSYEQYF.

This clone was counted between two and nine times. The rearrangement links TRBV30 to TRBJ1-4; TRBD1 matches 7 bases. CDR3 size: 14 residues. With V trimmed by 3 bases and J by 7 bases, 8 bases remained unmatched. Germline CDR1 and CDR2: GTSNPN and SVGIG (reference sequence). DNA of the CDR3: TGTGCCTGGAGACAGGGGTATGTCGGTGAAAAACTGTTTTTT. Its translation is CAWRQGYVGEKLFF.

This clone has more than one count but fewer than ten. The gene calls are TRBV2 and TRBJ2-7; 11 positions match TRBD1. Germline trimming cut 4 bases from V and 5 bases from J; bases unmatched to any gene: 7. This CDR3 has 15 amino acids. Germline-derived CDR1 and CDR2 are SNHLY and FYNNEI. CDR3 amino acids: CASSGRTGGFDEQYF. The CDR3 nucleotides are TGTGCCAGCAGTGGGCGGACAGGGGGCTTTGACGAGCAGTACTTC. The complete variable domain, with remaining parts taken from reference TRBV2 and TRBJ2-7, reads EPEVTQTPSHQVTQMGQEVILRCVPISNHLYFYWYRQILGQKVEFLVSFYNNEISEKSEIFDDQFSVERPDGSNFTLKIRSTKLEDSAMYFCASSGRTGGFDEQYFGPGTRLTVT.

The CDR3: CASSPPGDQETQYF. The CDR3 bases are TGTGCCAGCTCACCACCTGGAGATCAAGAGACCCAGTACTTC. The rearrangement uses TRBV18 and TRBJ2-5, with D hard to call. The CDR3 is 14 residues long. V lost 0 bases and J 2 bases, leaving 7 bases between the germline ends. Per germline, CDR1 KGHSH and CDR2 LQKENI.

The sample holds a few counts of this clone. The V gene is TRBV5-6, the J gene TRBJ1-5; D gene uncertain. Germline values: CDR1 SGHDT, CDR2 YYEEEE. The V end was cut by 2 bases, the J end by 0 bases, with 6 bases between. CDR3 length equals 14 residues. This chain's CDR3 is CASSFRGSNQPQHF. The CDR3 DNA reads as TGTGCCAGCAGCTTCCGGGGTAGCAATCAGCCCCAGCATTTT. The entire variable domain, with the rest obtained from reference TRBV5-6 and TRBJ1-5, is as follows: DAGVTQSPTHLIKTRGQQVTLRCSPKSGHDTVSWYQQALGQGPQFIFQYYEEEERQRGNFPDRFSGHQFPNYSSELNVNALLLGDSALYLCASSFRGSNQPQHFGDGTRLSIL.

This clone was counted at least ten times. The chain recombines TRBV13 with TRBJ2-1; 12 bases agree with TRBD1. The CDR3 extends over 15 amino acids. Looked up from germline, CDR1 is PRHDT and CDR2 is FYEKMQ (reference sequence). The J segment lost 6 bases and the V segment lost 5 bases, leaving 5 bases of the junction unmatched. The CDR3 reads CASSRDRGQGNEQFF. The DNA of the CDR3 is TGTGCCAGCAGCCGGGACAGGGGGCAAGGCAATGAGCAGTTCTTC.

This clone was recorded a few times. V usage is TRBV9 and J usage is TRBJ2-3; TRBD2 matches 12 bases. The germline V gene encodes CDR1 SGDLS and CDR2 YYNGEE. The CDR3 runs to 15 residues. The V gene end was trimmed by 5 bases and the J gene end by 4 bases; junction bases not matched to a gene: 5. CDR3 DNA sequence: TGTGCCAGCAGTCTAGCGGGAGGGCCCCCAGATACGCAGTATTTT. It yields the protein CASSLAGGPPDTQYF.